Presented here are 14 T cell receptor beta chains from one specimen sequenced in a study of CXCR3-negative and CXCR3-positive naive CD8 T cells. Study-wide points: The study found more hydrophobic TRB CDR3s in CXCR3-positive naive cells than in CXCR3-negative naive cells.

These receptors' targets are unknown. The TRB libraries of cDNA were built by UMI-labeled 5' RACE. TCRdb reanalyzed the 5' RACE reads, giving one entry per CDR3 protein sequence and no DNA. This listing includes around 88,000 distinct CDR3 sequences. The sample consisted of naive CXCR3+ CD8+ T cells from blood. This sample's subset: CD45RO-CCR7+CD27+CD95- naive CD8+ T cells expressing CXCR3 (TNR3+). The origin of the receptors is a human donor in good health. Some clones in this sample may be carry-over from other donors' samples.

The chain has TRBV7-8 and TRBJ2-1; TCRdb gives TRBD2 as the D gene, but with no DNA this cannot be confirmed. The germline gives CDR1 SGHVS, CDR2 FQNEAQ. The CDR3 extends over 18 amino acids. CDR3 protein: CASSLDARLAGSDNEQFF.

The genes are TRBV7-9 and TRBJ2-1; lacking DNA, the TRBD2 call made by TCRdb goes unchecked. The CDR3 has 15 amino acids. Germline-derived CDR1 and CDR2 are SEHNR and FQNEAQ (reference sequence). CDR3 protein: CASTGGGLSYNEQFF.

V is TRBV7-3 and J is TRBJ2-3; TCRdb reports TRBD1, a call that lacks DNA to check it against. The CDR3 length is 12 residues. Germline V gene lookup returns CDR1 SGHTA and CDR2 FQGTGA. The CDR3 is CASSRDTDTQYF.

J is TRBJ1-1 and V is TRBV6-5. This CDR3 has 12 amino acids. Per germline, CDR1 MNHEY and CDR2 SVGAGI. This CDR3 is CASSYSGVEAFF.

This chain joins TRBV7-9 and TRBJ2-4; TCRdb returns TRBD1, unconfirmable since there is no DNA. Germline lookup yields CDR1 SEHNR and CDR2 FQNEAQ (reference sequence). CDR3 length: 15 residues. This CDR3 is CASSFGGSAPPMSDF.

V is TRBV9 and J is TRBJ2-1; checking the TCRdb D call of TRBD1 is not possible without DNA. Germline values: CDR1 SGDLS, CDR2 YYNGEE. The CDR3 extends over 15 amino acids. CDR3 region: CASSVGTGSYNEQFF.

J is TRBJ1-4 and V is TRBV12-3 or TRBV12-4; TCRdb selects TRBD1, and the lack of DNA leaves this call unchecked. The CDR3 contains 17 residues. The CDR3 reads CASSSRDRGLANEKLFF.

The chain uses TRBV7-6 and TRBJ2-2. The length of the CDR3 is 17 residues. Germline values: CDR1 SGHVS, CDR2 FNYEAQ. CDR3 amino acids: CASSFGATQSNTGELFF.

This chain joins TRBV6-6 and TRBJ1-5. This CDR3 spans 14 amino acids. From germline, CDR1 is MNHNY and CDR2 SVGAGI (reference sequence). The CDR3 loop is CASSLMASNQPQHF.

V gene TRBV20-1 combines with J gene TRBJ2-7. From germline, CDR1 is DFQATT and CDR2 SNEGSKA (reference sequence). The CDR3 runs to 14 residues. The CDR3 region is CSATDPDLSYEQYF.

This chain connects TRBV7-9 to TRBJ2-7. The length of the CDR3 is 15 residues. Germline V gene lookup returns CDR1 SEHNR and CDR2 FQNEAQ (reference sequence). The CDR3 loop reads CASSLSGEASYEQYF.

The V gene is TRBV23-1, the J gene TRBJ2-2; there is no DNA to check the TCRdb D call of TRBD2. TRBV23-1 is marked as an open reading frame, function uncertain. The length of the CDR3 is 16 residues. CDR3 sequence reads: CASSHGQTMGTGELFF.

The V gene is TRBV12-3 or TRBV12-4, the J gene TRBJ2-2; TCRdb lists TRBD1, though no DNA is available to test this call. The CDR3 loop spans 14 amino acids. This chain's CDR3 is CASSLASAGGELFF.

The J gene is TRBJ2-7, the V gene TRBV6-2 or TRBV6-3; TCRdb gives TRBD2 as the D gene, but with no DNA this cannot be confirmed. This CDR3 is built from 13 residues. CDR1 is MNHEY, CDR2 SVGEGT, per germline. The CDR3 sequence: CASSTTSFDEQYF.